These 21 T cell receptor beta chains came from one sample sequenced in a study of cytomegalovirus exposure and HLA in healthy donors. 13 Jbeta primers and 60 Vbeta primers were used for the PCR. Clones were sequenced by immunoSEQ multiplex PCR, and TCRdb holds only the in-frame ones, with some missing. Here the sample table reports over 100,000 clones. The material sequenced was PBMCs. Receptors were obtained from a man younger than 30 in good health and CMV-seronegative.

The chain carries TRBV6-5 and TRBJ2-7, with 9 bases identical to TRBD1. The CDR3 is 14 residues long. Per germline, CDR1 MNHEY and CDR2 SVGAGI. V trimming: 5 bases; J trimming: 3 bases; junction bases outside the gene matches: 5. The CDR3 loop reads CASSPGQGNYEQYF. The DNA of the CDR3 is TGTGCCAGCAGTCCGGGACAGGGAAACTACGAGCAGTACTTC.

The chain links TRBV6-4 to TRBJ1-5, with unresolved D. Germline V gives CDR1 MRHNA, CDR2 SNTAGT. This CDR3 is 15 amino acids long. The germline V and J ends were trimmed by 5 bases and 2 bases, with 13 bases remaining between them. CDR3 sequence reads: CASSPGSSGNQPQHF. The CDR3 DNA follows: TGTGCCAGCAGTCCAGGTTCCTCGGGCAATCAGCCCCAGCATTTT.

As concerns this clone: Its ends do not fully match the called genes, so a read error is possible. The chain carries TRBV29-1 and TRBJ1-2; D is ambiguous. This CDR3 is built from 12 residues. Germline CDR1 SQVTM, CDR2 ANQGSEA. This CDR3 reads CSVEGPNFGYTF. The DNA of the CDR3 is TGCAGCGTTGAAGGTCCAAACTTTGGCTACACCTTC.

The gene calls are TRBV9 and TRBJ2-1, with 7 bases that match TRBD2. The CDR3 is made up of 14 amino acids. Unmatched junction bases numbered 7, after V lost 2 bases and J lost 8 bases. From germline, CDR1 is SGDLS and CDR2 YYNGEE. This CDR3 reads CASSVAGAGDEQFF. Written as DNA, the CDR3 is TGTGCCAGCAGCGTCGCGGGAGCGGGCGATGAGCAGTTCTTC. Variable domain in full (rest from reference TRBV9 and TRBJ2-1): DSGVTQTPKHLITATGQRVTLRCSPRSGDLSVYWYQQSLDQGLQFLIQYYNGEERAKGNILERFSAQQFPDLHSELNLSSLELGDSALYFCASSVAGAGDEQFFGPGTRLTVL.

Here the CDR3 reads CASSIPGSRSYNEQFF. The DNA of the CDR3 is TGTGCCAGTAGTATCCCGGGGAGTCGCTCCTACAATGAGCAGTTCTTC. The V gene is TRBV19, the J gene TRBJ2-1; D possibly corresponds to TRBD2 (5 bases). The germline gives CDR1 LNHDA, CDR2 SQIVND (reference sequence). The CDR3 totals 16 residues. Trimming took 3 bases from V and 0 from J, leaving 12 bases between them.

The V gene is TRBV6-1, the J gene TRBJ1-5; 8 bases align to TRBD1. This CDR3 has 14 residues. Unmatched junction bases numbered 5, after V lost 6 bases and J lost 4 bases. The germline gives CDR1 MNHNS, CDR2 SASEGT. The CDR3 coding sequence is TGTGCCAGCAGCCAGACAGGGGAGAATCAGCCCCAGCATTTT. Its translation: CASSQTGENQPQHF.

CDR3 in amino acids: CASTTGQGVQPQHF. CDR3 in DNA: TGTGCCAGCACTACGGGGCAGGGGGTACAGCCCCAGCATTTT. The chain is built from TRBV6-1 and TRBJ1-5; 7 bases fit TRBD1. Germline values: CDR1 MNHNS, CDR2 SASEGT. This CDR3 is built from 14 residues. V lost 7 bases, J lost 7 bases, and 10 bases stayed unmatched.

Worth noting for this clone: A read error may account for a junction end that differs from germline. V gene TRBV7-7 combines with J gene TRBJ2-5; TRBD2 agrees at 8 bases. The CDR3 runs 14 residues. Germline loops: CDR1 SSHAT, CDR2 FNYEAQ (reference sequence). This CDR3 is CASRGAGVGETQYF. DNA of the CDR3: TGTGCTAGCAGGGGAGCGGGAGTGGGAGAGACCCAGTACTTC.

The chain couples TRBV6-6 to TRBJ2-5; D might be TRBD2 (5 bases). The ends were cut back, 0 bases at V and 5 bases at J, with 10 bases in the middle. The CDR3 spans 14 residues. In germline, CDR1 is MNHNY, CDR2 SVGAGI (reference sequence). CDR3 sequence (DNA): TGTGCCAGCAGTTACTCTGGACTGGTGGAGACCCAGTACTTC. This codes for CASSYSGLVETQYF.

The CDR3 sequence: CASSEDGIAGEQYF. DNA of the CDR3: TGTGCCAGCAGTGAAGACGGAATAGCGGGCGAGCAGTACTTC. V gene TRBV25-1 combines with J gene TRBJ2-7; 7 bases map to TRBD2. This CDR3 is built from 14 residues. Trimming removed 2 bases from V and 6 bases from J; junction bases left unmatched: 7. Germline CDR1 reads MGHDK; CDR2 reads SYGVNS.

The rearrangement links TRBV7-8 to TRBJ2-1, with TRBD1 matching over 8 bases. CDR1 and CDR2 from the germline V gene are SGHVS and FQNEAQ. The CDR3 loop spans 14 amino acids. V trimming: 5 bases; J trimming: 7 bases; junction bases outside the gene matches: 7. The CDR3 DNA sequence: TGTGCCAGCAGCATCGGACAGGGTGGGAATGAGCAGTTCTTC. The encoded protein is CASSIGQGGNEQFF.

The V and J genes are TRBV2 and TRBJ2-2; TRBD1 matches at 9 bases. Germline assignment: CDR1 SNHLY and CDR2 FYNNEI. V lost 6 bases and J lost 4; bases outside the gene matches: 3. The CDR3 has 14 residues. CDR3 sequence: CASRETGGTGELFF. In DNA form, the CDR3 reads TGTGCCAGCAGGGAGACAGGGGGCACCGGGGAGCTGTTTTTT.

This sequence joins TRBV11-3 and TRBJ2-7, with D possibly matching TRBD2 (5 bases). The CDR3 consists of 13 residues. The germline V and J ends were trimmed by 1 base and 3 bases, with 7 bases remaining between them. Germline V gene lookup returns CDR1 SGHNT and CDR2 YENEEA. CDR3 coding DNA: TGTGCCAGCAGCTTAGTCGAGGGCTACGAGCAGTACTTC. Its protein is CASSLVEGYEQYF.

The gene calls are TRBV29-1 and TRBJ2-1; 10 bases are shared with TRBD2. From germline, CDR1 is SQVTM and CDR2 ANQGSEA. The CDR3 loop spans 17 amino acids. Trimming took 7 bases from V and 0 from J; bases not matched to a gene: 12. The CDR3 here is CSAAQLAGRSSYNEQFF. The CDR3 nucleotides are TGCAGCGCCGCTCAACTAGCGGGGCGAAGCTCCTACAATGAGCAGTTCTTC.

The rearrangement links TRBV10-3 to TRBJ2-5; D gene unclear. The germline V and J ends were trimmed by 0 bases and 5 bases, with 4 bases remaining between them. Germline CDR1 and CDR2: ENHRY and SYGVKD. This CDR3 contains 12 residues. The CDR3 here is CAISESSETQYF. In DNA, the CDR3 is TGTGCCATCAGTGAGTCGAGCGAGACCCAGTACTTC.

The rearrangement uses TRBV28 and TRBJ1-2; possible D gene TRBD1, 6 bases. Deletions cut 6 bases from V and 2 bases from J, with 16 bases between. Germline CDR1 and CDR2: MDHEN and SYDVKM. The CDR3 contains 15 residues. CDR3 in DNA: TGTGCCAGCAGCCCGTCCCTGGACAGAAACTATGGCTACACCTTC. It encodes CASSPSLDRNYGYTF.

The CDR3 region has the DNA TGTGCCTGGAGTGTACACTCGGACACCTCTAAGGAGCAGTACTTC. Protein sequence: CAWSVHSDTSKEQYF. The J gene is TRBJ2-7, the V gene TRBV30; TRBD1 might be the D (5 bases). There are 15 residues in the CDR3. The germline gives CDR1 GTSNPN, CDR2 SVGIG (reference sequence). With 0 bases removed from V and 7 bases from J, the gap between germline ends came to 19 bases. The variable domain in full, completed from reference TRBV30 and TRBJ2-7, reads SQTIHQWPATLVQPVGSPLSLECTVEGTSNPNLYWYRQAAGRGLQLLFYSVGIGQISSEVPQNLSASRPQDRQFILSSKKLLLSDSGFYLCAWSVHSDTSKEQYFGPGTRLTVT.

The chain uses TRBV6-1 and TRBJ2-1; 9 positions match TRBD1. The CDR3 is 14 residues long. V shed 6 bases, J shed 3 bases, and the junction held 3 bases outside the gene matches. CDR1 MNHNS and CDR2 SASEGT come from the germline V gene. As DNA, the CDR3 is TGTGCCAGCAGGTGGGGACAGGGCTACAATGAGCAGTTCTTC. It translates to CASRWGQGYNEQFF.

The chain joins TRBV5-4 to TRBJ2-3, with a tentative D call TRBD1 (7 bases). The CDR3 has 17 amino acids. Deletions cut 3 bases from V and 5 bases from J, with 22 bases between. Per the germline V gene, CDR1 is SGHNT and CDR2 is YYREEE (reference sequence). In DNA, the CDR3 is TGTGCCAGCAGCTCCCCCCCAGGTGGGCAGGGGGGAGATACGCAGTATTTT. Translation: CASSSPPGGQGGDTQYF. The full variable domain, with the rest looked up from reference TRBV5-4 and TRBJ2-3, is ETGVTQSPTHLIKTRGQQVTLRCSSQSGHNTVSWYQQALGQGPQFIFQYYREEENGRGNFPPRFSGLQFPNYSSELNVNALELDDSALYLCASSSPPGGQGGDTQYFGPGTRLTVL.

In DNA, the CDR3 is TGCGCCAGCAGCGAACGGACAGCTGGAAACACCATATATTTT. This gives the protein CASSERTAGNTIYF. This rearrangement joins TRBV5-1 to TRBJ1-3, with D maybe TRBD1 (6 bases). The CDR3 contains 14 residues. The V gene's germline CDR1 is SGHRS and CDR2 YFSETQ. Trimming left V 4 bases short and J 2 bases short, with 10 bases between.

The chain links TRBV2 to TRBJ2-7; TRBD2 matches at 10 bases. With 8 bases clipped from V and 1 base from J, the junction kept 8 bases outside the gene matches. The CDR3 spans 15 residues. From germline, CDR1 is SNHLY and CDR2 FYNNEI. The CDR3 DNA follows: TGTGCCAGCCAAGATCTAGCGGGAGCTTCCTACGAGCAGTACTTC. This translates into CASQDLAGASYEQYF.